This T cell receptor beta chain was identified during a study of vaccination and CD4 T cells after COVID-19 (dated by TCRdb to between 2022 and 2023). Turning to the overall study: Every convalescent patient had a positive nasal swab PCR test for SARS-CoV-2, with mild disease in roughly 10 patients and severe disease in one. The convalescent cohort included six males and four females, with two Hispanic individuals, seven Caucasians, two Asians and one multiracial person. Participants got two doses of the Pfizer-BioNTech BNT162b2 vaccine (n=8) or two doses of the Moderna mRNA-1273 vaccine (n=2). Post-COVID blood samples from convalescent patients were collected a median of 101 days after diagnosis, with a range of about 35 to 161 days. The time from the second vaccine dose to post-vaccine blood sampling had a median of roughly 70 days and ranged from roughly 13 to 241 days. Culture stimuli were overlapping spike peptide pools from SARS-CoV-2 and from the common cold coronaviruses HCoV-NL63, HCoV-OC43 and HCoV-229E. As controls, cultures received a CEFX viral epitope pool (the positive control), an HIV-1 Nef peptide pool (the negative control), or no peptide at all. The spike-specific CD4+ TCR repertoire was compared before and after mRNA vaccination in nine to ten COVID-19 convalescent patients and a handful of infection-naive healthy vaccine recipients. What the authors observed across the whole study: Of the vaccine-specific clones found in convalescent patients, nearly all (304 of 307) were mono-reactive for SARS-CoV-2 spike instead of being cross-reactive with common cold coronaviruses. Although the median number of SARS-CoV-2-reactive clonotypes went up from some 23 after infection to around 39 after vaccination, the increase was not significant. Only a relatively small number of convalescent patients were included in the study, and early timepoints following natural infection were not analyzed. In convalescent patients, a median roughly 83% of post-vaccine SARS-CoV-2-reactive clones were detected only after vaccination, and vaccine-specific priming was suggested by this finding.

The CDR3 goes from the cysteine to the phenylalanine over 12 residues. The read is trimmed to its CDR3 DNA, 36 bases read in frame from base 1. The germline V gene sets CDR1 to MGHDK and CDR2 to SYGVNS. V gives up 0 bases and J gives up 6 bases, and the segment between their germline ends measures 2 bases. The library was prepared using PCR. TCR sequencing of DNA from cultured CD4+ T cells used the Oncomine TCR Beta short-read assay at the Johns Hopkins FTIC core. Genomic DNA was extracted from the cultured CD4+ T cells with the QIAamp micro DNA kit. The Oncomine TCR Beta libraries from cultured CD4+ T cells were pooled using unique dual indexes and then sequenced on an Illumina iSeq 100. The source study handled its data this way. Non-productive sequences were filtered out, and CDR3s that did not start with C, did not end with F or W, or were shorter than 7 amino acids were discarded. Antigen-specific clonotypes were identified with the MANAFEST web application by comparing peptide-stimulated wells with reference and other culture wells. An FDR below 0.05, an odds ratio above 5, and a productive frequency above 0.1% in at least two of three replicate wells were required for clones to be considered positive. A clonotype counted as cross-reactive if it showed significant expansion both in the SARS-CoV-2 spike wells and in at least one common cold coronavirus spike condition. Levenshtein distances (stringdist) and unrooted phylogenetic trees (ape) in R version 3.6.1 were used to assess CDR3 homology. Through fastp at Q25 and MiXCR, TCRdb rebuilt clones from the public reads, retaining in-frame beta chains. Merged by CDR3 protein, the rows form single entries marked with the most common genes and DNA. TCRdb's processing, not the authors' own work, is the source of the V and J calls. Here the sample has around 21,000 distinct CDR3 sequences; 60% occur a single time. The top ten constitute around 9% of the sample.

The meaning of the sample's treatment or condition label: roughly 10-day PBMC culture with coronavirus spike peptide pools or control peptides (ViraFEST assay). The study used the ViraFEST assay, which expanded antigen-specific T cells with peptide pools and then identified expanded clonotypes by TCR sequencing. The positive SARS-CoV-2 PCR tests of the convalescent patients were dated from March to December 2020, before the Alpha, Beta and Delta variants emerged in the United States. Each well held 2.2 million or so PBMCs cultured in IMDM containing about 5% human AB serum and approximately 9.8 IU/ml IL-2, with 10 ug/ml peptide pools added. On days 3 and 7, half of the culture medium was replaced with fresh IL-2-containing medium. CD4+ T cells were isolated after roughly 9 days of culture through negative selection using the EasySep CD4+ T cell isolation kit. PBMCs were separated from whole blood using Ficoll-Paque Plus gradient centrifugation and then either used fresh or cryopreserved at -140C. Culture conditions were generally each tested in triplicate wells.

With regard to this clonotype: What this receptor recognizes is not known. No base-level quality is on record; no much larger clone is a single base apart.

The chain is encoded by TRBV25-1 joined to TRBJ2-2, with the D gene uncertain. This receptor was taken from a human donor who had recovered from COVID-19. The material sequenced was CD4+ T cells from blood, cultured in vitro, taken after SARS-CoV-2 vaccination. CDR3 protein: CASSEYPGELFF. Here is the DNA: TGTGCCAGCAGTGAATATCCCGGGGAGCTGTTTTTT.